This T cell receptor beta chain was identified during a study of cytomegalovirus exposure and HLA in healthy donors. Points from the study as a whole: A later analysis showed TCR association rates differing by HLA locus, peaking at DRB1 and lowest at HLA-C.

This clone has only one observation. What it binds is unknown. Per germline, CDR1 MNHEY and CDR2 SMNVEV (reference sequence). Deletions cut 10 bases from V and 2 bases from J, with 14 bases between. The CDR3 covers 13 residues. The PCR had 60 Vbeta and 13 Jbeta primers. The data were produced by immunoSEQ multiplex PCR, yet TCRdb's version contains in-frame clones alone and is incomplete. This sample has under 110,000 clones, with 65% to 80% found just once. This clonotype originated in a man in his fifties or sixties in good health and CMV-seronegative. V gene TRBV27 combines with J gene TRBJ1-1; D unresolved. Sequenced: PBMCs. The CDR3: CATSRYENTEAFF. The CDR3 nucleotides are TGTGCCACTTCGAGGTACGAAAACACTGAAGCTTTCTTT.